This entry is about one TCR beta chain. The record originates from a study of blood T cell repertoires in COVID-19. Study context: The United States, Italy and Spain supplied acute and convalescent COVID-19 samples. The analysed material was cDNA or gDNA that came from T cells, B-cell-depleted T cells, or PBMCs.

The CDR3 spans 14 residues. Looked up from germline, CDR1 is LNHDA and CDR2 is SQIVND (reference sequence). Trimming took 6 bases from V and 8 from J; bases not matched to a gene: 5. Under the authors' procedure: Reference gene primers were amplified, and this amplification served to estimate nucleated cell counts. TCRdb keeps only in-frame clones here, not all; method: immunoSEQ multiplex PCR. That table supplies the V and J calls and clone size; D and trimming were determined from the DNA. The sample lists more than 90,000 clones, 81% occurring once. The sample was peripheral blood. V is TRBV19 and J is TRBJ2-2, with 11 nucleotides matching TRBD1. The TCR was taken from a man in his 60s with acute or convalescent COVID-19. CDR3 in amino acids: CASRLGQGAGELFF. CDR3 bases: TGTGCCAGTAGACTCGGACAGGGGGCGGGGGAGCTGTTTTTT.